This record covers a single TCR beta chain. The antigen it binds to is not known. Base qualities are not provided; no much larger clone lies one nucleotide away. CDR1 and CDR2 are drawn from the germline V gene: SGHAT, FQNNGV. From cysteine to phenylalanine, the CDR3 is 15 amino acids long. The entry retains the CDR3 DNA only, 45 bases that are in frame from base 1. Trimming accounts for 4 bases at V and 7 bases at J, while the number of junction bases matched to no gene is 8. The data are from a study of identical twins (dated by TCRdb to the mid-2010s). Turning to the overall study: To test whether fetal clonotypes persist, this study deep-sequenced TCR alpha and beta repertoires from monozygotic twins, from unrelated adults of various ages, and from cord blood. To rule out contamination, replicate twin experiments were performed at different times with different library preparation protocols. The research as a whole found: Because the same donors could not be followed over many years, the conclusions depended on cross-sectional statistical analysis. Invariant T cells such as MAIT and iNKT could partly confound zero-insertion analyses, although diverse VJ usage argued against such confounding for most clonotypes. In monozygotic twins, recombination models systematically underestimated out-of-frame TCR alpha sharing, but the models matched the sharing seen between unrelated individuals. Abundant cord blood beta clonotypes had fewer insertions, young adult naive repertoires showed a similar but weaker trend, and memory repertoires showed no such trend. Excess twin sharing in beta out-of-frame sequences was weaker because fewer shared sequences lowered the signal-to-noise ratio. Compared with coincidental sharing between unrelated individuals, out-of-frame TCR alpha sequences shared between twins had an excess of sequences with low generation probability.

Every donor in the study was a healthy Caucasian. Three pairs of female monozygotic twins, all aged roughly 18 to 29 years, made up the twin cohort. Peripheral blood mononuclear cells were used as the source from which RNA for TCR libraries was isolated. The library was obtained by 5' RACE. Sequenced using an Illumina HiSeq 2000. Template switching introduced a universal primer binding site; the final cDNA contained a unique molecular identifier, enabling accurate counting of TCR cDNA molecules. First-strand cDNA for TCR alpha and beta chains was synthesized from specific primers in the conserved constant-segment region. To control for contamination, every cDNA library carried two barcodes: a SMART-Mk sample barcode plus Illumina barcodes. TruSeq adapter sequences and Illumina sample barcodes were added in two successive PCR steps. Sequencing of the TCR alpha and beta cDNA libraries was done on the Illumina HiSeq platform using custom primers. Under the source paper's analysis protocol: MiGEC processed the raw reads to extract unique molecular identifiers, while MiXCR was used to determine the CDR3 positions. Recombination models were inferred per individual with the repgenHMM and IGoR tools using an EM algorithm. The analysis of shared clonotypes was done with the tcR package in R, with sharing normalized by the product of cloneset sizes. To study raw recombination without the effects of thymic and clonal selection, out-of-frame nonproductive sequences were analyzed. TCRdb trimmed public reads at Q25 via fastp, called clones via MiXCR and kept in-frame beta chains. Every CDR3 protein is listed once, alongside the most common genes and DNA of its rows. The V and J calls come from TCRdb's annotation, not from the publication. The sample table records 650,000 to 750,000 distinct CDR3 sequences; 21% of these occur just once. The ten top clones hold over 4% of the sample.

This same sample was also part of a study on T cells expressing NK-cell markers. The second study, in turn, reports: Several donors provided sorted CD3+CD56+NKG2C+, CD3+CD56+NKG2C- and CD3+CD56-NKG2C+ T-cell subsets, whose TCR beta-chain repertoires were profiled. Among the eight sequenced donors, seven were HCMV-seropositive and one was HCMV-seronegative. To restrict sorting to alphabetaTCR-expressing T cells, an anti-gammadeltaTCR antibody was added in several experiments. For over five donors, the dominant CD3+CD56+NKG2C+ clonotypes were among the top 10 CD8+ clonotypes and accounted for about 1.0-7.5% of CD8+ T cells. Those dominant clonotypes were again the most abundant among CD3+CD56-NKG2C+ cells in a few donors, at roughly 25-65%. Whether the expanded NKG2C-expressing T cell clones were specific for HCMV antigens remained unclear. All eight donors whose samples were sequenced were randomly selected healthy volunteers, three of them men and five women. To determine HCMV serostatus, a commercial ELISA kit was used to detect HCMV-specific IgG in serum. For 5 or 6 donors, unsorted PBMC were also used to sequence bulk peripheral blood T-cell repertoires. MIGEC was used to demultiplex reads and group reads by UMI, and MiTCR was used to assemble and quantify clonotypes. To remove erroneous sequences, TCR cDNA sequences were retained only when supported by two or more reads. The tcR package was used for downstream repertoire analysis, and clonotypes were matched between fractions using CDR3 nucleotide sequence together with V segment. VDJmatch was used to annotate antigen specificity against VDJdb, with one amino acid substitution in CDR3 permitted.

Sequences were obtained from PBMCs. The chain links TRBV11-2 with TRBJ2-1, and TRBD1 aligns with 9 junction nucleotides. The TCR comes from a woman between 18 and 29 years old in good health. The CDR3 in this case is CASSSSDRGLNEQFF. The nucleotide sequence reads as follows: TGTGCCAGCAGCTCTTCAGACAGGGGGTTAAATGAGCAGTTCTTC.